The 21 T cell receptor beta chains reported below all come from one sample, sequenced in a study of ipilimumab plus nivolumab after autologous stem cell transplantation. Only in-frame clones appear in the TCRdb table, and some are missing; sequencing was by immunoSEQ multiplex PCR. The sample has about 16,000 clones, roughly 70% seen once; the top ten hold less than 25%. Sample: PBMCs, taken in a trial of ipilimumab plus nivolumab as post-transplant consolidation. The receptors shown here come from a male donor with diffuse large B-cell lymphoma.

This chain links TRBV29-1 with TRBJ2-7; 8 bases are a match to TRBD2. The CDR3 contains 16 residues. CDR1 is SQVTM and CDR2 is ANQGSEA in the germline V gene. V lost 4 bases and J lost 6; bases outside the gene matches: 17. Here the CDR3 DNA reads TGCAGCGTTGCGGTAGCGTCCGCCGGGGGGGCCTTCGAGCAGTACTTC. This translates into CSVAVASAGGAFEQYF.

This clone was observed a few times. The rearrangement joins TRBV5-1 to TRBJ2-7; a possible D gene is TRBD2 (7 bases). Deletions cut 4 bases from V and 4 bases from J, with 21 bases between. Looked up from germline, CDR1 is SGHRS and CDR2 is YFSETQ. The CDR3 runs to 16 residues. The CDR3 here is CASSLTAGHSAYEQYF. The CDR3 DNA follows: TGCGCCAGCAGCCTCACAGCGGGACATTCGGCGTACGAGCAGTACTTC.

V is TRBV7-3 and J is TRBJ2-7, with TRBD2 as a possible D gene (5 bases). This CDR3 contains 15 residues. Germline V gives CDR1 SGHTA, CDR2 FQGTGA. The ends were cut back, 3 bases at V and 7 bases at J, with 19 bases in the middle. CDR3 residues: CASSLDSDSPEEQYF. The CDR3 coding sequence is TGTGCCAGCAGCTTGGACTCCGACTCTCCCGAAGAGCAGTACTTC.

The chain links TRBV12-5 to TRBJ1-5, with D unresolved. This CDR3 comprises 14 residues. V was shortened by 1 base and J by 1 base, with 5 bases between the two germline ends. Germline CDR1 and CDR2: LGHNT and FRNRAP. CDR3 DNA sequence: TGTGCTAGTGGTTTGGGAGCCAGCAATCAGCCCCAGCATTTT. Translated, it gives CASGLGASNQPQHF.

A remark on this clone: This may come from a read error, since a much larger clone is one base off. The chain carries TRBV9 and TRBJ1-5; D remains ambiguous. This CDR3 has 13 amino acids. Trimming stripped 4 bases from V and 7 bases from J, with 12 bases between. CDR1 SGDLS and CDR2 YYNGEE come from the germline V gene. CDR3 nucleotides: TGTGCCAGCAGCATGGAGGATACGCAGCCCCAGCATTTT. It yields the protein CASSMEDTQPQHF. The variable domain in full, completed from reference TRBV9 and TRBJ1-5, reads DSGVTQTPKHLITATGQRVTLRCSPRSGDLSVYWYQQSLDQGLQFLIQYYNGEERAKGNILERFSAQQFPDLHSELNLSSLELGDSALYFCASSMEDTQPQHFGDGTRLSIL.

This clone occurred a few times. The CDR3 is CASSPTGVEQYF. In DNA form, the CDR3 reads TGTGCCAGCTCACCGACAGGGGTCGAGCAGTACTTC. The rearrangement joins TRBV18 to TRBJ2-7; 8 bases line up with TRBD1. The germline V gene encodes CDR1 KGHSH and CDR2 LQKENI. This CDR3 is 12 amino acids long. Trimming took 3 bases from V and 6 from J; bases not matched to a gene: 1.

The chain carries TRBV5-6 and TRBJ1-1, with 8 positions matching TRBD1. Trimming removed 4 bases from V and 4 bases from J; junction bases left unmatched: 6. In germline, CDR1 is SGHDT, CDR2 YYEEEE. The CDR3 consists of 14 residues. The CDR3 DNA is TGTGCCAGCAGCACTTCTACAGGGGGCACTGAAGCTTTCTTT. The encoded protein is CASSTSTGGTEAFF.

This clone was observed a handful of times. The rearrangement links TRBV7-8 to TRBJ1-2; unclear D gene. The CDR3 is 15 residues long. The germline V and J ends were trimmed by 0 bases and 3 bases, with 11 bases remaining between them. Germline V gives CDR1 SGHVS, CDR2 FQNEAQ. The CDR3 DNA reads as TGTGCCAGCAGCTTAGCCTTAGGCAGTTACTATGGCTACACCTTC. Its translation: CASSLALGSYYGYTF.

This clone was counted ten times or more. DNA of the CDR3: TGCAGTGCTTCAGGGTTTGACGAGCAGTACTTC. It yields the protein CSASGFDEQYF. The chain joins TRBV20-1 to TRBJ2-7, with D possibly matching TRBD1 (5 bases). The CDR3 covers 11 residues. V lost 5 bases and J lost 5, with 10 bases in between. The germline CDR1 and CDR2 sequences are DFQATT and SNEGSKA (reference sequence).

The chain uses TRBV27 and TRBJ1-4, with unresolved D. Germline assignment: CDR1 MNHEY and CDR2 SMNVEV (reference sequence). This CDR3 has 13 amino acids. Trimming removed 5 bases from V and 6 bases from J, with 10 bases in between. The CDR3, as DNA: TGTGCCAGCAGTGCCCACGGAGATGAAAAACTGTTTTTT. This encodes CASSAHGDEKLFF.

As concerns this clone: In the same sample, other DNA sequences code for this CDR3. The gene calls are TRBV5-6 and TRBJ2-7; D is possibly TRBD2 (6 bases). There are 14 residues in the CDR3. The V gene's germline CDR1 is SGHDT and CDR2 YYEEEE. V was clipped by 0 bases and J by 3 bases, with 10 bases between them. This CDR3 is CASSLGGDFYEQYF. CDR3 coding DNA: TGTGCCAGCAGCTTGGGTGGGGACTTCTACGAGCAGTACTTC.

The chain uses TRBV6-5 and TRBJ1-2, with TRBD1 matching 8 bases. With 2 bases clipped from V and 2 bases from J, the junction kept 7 bases outside the gene matches. The germline gives CDR1 MNHEY, CDR2 SVGAGI. This CDR3 comprises 16 residues. The CDR3 spells CASSYPLNRGNYGYTF. Here the CDR3 DNA reads TGTGCCAGCAGTTACCCTTTAAACAGGGGGAACTATGGCTACACCTTC.

This chain connects TRBV6-5 to TRBJ1-1; D is perhaps TRBD1 (6 bases). The germline gives CDR1 MNHEY, CDR2 SVGAGI. The CDR3 sequence is 13 residues long. V dropped 6 bases and J dropped 5 bases, with 13 bases sitting between them. This CDR3 is CASSDSQGTEAFF. CDR3 nucleotides: TGTGCCAGCAGCGACTCACAGGGTACTGAAGCTTTCTTT.

The chain carries TRBV9 and TRBJ1-1; weak D call: TRBD1 (5 bases). Deletions cut 0 bases from V and 4 bases from J, with 10 bases between. CDR3 length equals 14 residues. Germline-derived CDR1 and CDR2 are SGDLS and YYNGEE. The CDR3 nucleotides read TGTGCCAGCAGCGTAGTTCGGGGACCCACTGAAGCTTTCTTT. Translation gives CASSVVRGPTEAFF.

The chain recombines TRBV11-2 with TRBJ1-1, with D unclear. The germline gives CDR1 SGHAT, CDR2 FQNNGV. The V end lost 1 base, the J end lost 0 bases, and 6 bases lay between the germline ends. The CDR3 is 14 amino acids. The chain's CDR3 is CASSLGYMNTEAFF. The CDR3 DNA sequence: TGTGCCAGCAGCTTAGGCTATATGAACACTGAAGCTTTCTTT.

The genes are TRBV9 and TRBJ2-5; TRBD2 matches 10 bases. This CDR3 has 16 amino acids. Unmatched junction bases numbered 5, after V lost 0 bases and J lost 3 bases. The germline V gene encodes CDR1 SGDLS and CDR2 YYNGEE. The CDR3 DNA reads TGTGCCAGCAGCGTAGCCAGCGGGAGGGCCGAAGAGACCCAGTACTTC. Translating it yields CASSVASGRAEETQYF.

CDR3 sequence reads: CASSQDIGYYEQYF. CDR3 sequence (DNA): TGTGCCAGCAGCCAAGATATAGGATACTACGAGCAGTACTTC. This rearrangement joins TRBV14 to TRBJ2-7; D is ambiguous. From germline, CDR1 is SGHDN and CDR2 FVKESK. V lost 0 bases and J 3 bases, leaving 9 bases between the germline ends. The CDR3 has 14 amino acids.

The J gene is TRBJ2-5, the V gene TRBV7-9, with 7 bases fitting TRBD1. The CDR3 spans 15 residues. The germline CDR1 and CDR2 sequences are SEHNR and FQNEAQ (reference sequence). With 5 bases clipped from V and 2 bases from J, the junction kept 8 bases outside the gene matches. The CDR3 region is CASSPQDREQETQYF. CDR3 in DNA: TGTGCCAGCAGCCCCCAAGACAGGGAACAAGAGACCCAGTACTTC.

The rearrangement uses TRBV19 and TRBJ2-7; possibly TRBD1 or TRBD2 for D (5 bases each). In germline, CDR1 is LNHDA, CDR2 SQIVND (reference sequence). V lost 7 bases and J 4 bases, leaving 14 bases between the germline ends. The CDR3 runs 13 residues. CDR3 bases: TGTGCCAGTATGGGGACGGATCCTTACGAGCAGTACTTC. Translated: CASMGTDPYEQYF.

The chain joins TRBV7-2 to TRBJ1-2; the match to TRBD1 covers 11 bases. After removal of 5 bases from V and 7 bases from J, the junction contained 6 bases not matched to a gene. Germline V gene sequence: CDR1 SGHTA, CDR2 FQGNSA. This CDR3 comprises 14 residues. CDR3 in amino acids: CASSPDRGLGGYTF. The CDR3 coding sequence is TGTGCCAGCAGCCCGGACAGGGGGCTAGGTGGCTACACCTTC.

The chain combines TRBV5-1 with TRBJ2-3; the D gene is possibly TRBD1 (6 bases). Trimming cost V 1 base and J 3 bases, with 9 bases left between them. There are 14 residues in the CDR3. The germline V gene encodes CDR1 SGHRS and CDR2 YFSETQ. The CDR3 loop reads CASSLMGATDTQYF. The CDR3 nucleotides are TGCGCCAGCAGCTTGATGGGGGCTACAGATACGCAGTATTTT. The variable domain in full, with the rest retrieved from reference TRBV5-1 and TRBJ2-3, is KAGVTQTPRYLIKTRGQQVTLSCSPISGHRSVSWYQQTPGQGLQFLFEYFSETQRNKGNFPGRFSGRQFSNSRSEMNVSTLELGDSALYLCASSLMGATDTQYFGPGTRLTVL.